Listed below are T cell receptor beta chains from one sample, sequenced in a study of T cells after yellow fever vaccination. TCRdb processed the 5' RACE reads anew with MiXCR; each CDR3 protein has one entry. The repertoire holds about 160,000 distinct CDR3 sequences, with 6% to 7.5% as singletons. This sample comprised CD4+ T cells sorted from PBMCs, obtained about 5 days after the first yellow fever vaccination. Every receptor here comes from a man aged 18 to 29 who received the YFV17D yellow fever vaccine. CDR3s include the opening cysteine and the closing phenylalanine or tryptophan. Each record gives: D gene, V gene, J gene, clone size, CDR3 protein, CDR3 DNA. D genes are given only for firm matches. A row's size may be missing; if present it is once, few, many or a size class.

.	TRBV20-1	TRBJ1-2	few	CSASSAGVNYGYTF	TGCAGTGCTAGCAGCGCAGGGGTTAACTATGGCTACACCTTC
TRBD2	TRBV4-2	TRBJ2-6	few	CASSLWGLAGAAGANVLTF	TGTGCCAGCAGCCTTTGGGGACTAGCGGGGGCGGCTGGGGCCAACGTCCTGACTTTC
.	TRBV7-2	TRBJ2-7	many	CASSSTPTYEQYF	TGTGCCAGCAGCTCCACCCCCACCTACGAGCAGTACTTC
.	TRBV5-1	TRBJ1-4	many	CASSSGISNEKLFF	TGCGCCAGCAGCTCAGGGATTTCTAATGAAAAACTGTTTTTT
TRBD2	TRBV7-2	TRBJ2-2	.	CASSLFGGANTGELFF	TGTGCCAGCAGCTTATTCGGGGGGGCCAACACCGGGGAGCTGTTTTTT
TRBD2	TRBV5-1	TRBJ2-1	few	CASSQRTSGGPNEQFF	TGCGCCAGCAGCCAACGGACTAGCGGGGGCCCTAATGAGCAGTTCTTC
TRBD1	TRBV10-3	TRBJ2-2	many	CAITRDSLNTGELFF	TGTGCCATCACCCGGGACAGTTTGAACACCGGGGAGCTGTTTTTT
TRBD1	TRBV20-1	TRBJ2-5	.	CSARAPAGQGMRQETQYF	TGCAGTGCTAGAGCTCCCGCGGGACAGGGGATGAGGCAAGAGACCCAGTACTTC
TRBD2	TRBV5-1	TRBJ2-5	many	CASSPTGGGVQETQYF	TGCGCCAGCAGCCCGACCGGGGGAGGGGTGCAAGAGACCCAGTACTTC
.	TRBV7-8	TRBJ1-2	many	CASSSPHMWYGYTF	TGTGCCAGCAGCTCGCCTCACATGTGGTATGGCTACACCTTC
.	TRBV3-1	TRBJ1-4	.	CASSPPRQGSNEKLFF	TGTGCCAGCAGCCCCCCCCGCCAGGGGTCTAATGAAAAACTGTTTTTT
.	TRBV29-1	TRBJ1-3	few	CSGGPGSGNTIYF	TGCAGCGGAGGACCCGGGTCCGGAAACACCATATATTTT
TRBD1	TRBV12-3/TRBV12-4	TRBJ1-6	many	CASTLDGTGASPLHF	TGTGCCAGCACCTTAGACGGGACAGGGGCTTCACCCCTCCACTTT
.	TRBV7-9	TRBJ2-5	.	CASGLGVPPGTQYF	TGTGCCAGCGGCCTCGGGGTCCCGCCGGGGACCCAGTACTTC
TRBD2	TRBV2	TRBJ2-1	.	CASSQRTSGYNEQFF	TGTGCCAGCAGCCAGAGGACTAGCGGCTACAATGAGCAGTTCTTC
.	TRBV4-3	TRBJ2-2	few	CASSQDRDTGELFF	TGCGCCAGCAGCCAAGATCGGGACACCGGGGAGCTGTTTTTT
TRBD1	TRBV5-6	TRBJ2-3	few	CASSPTGGRADTQYF	TGTGCCAGCAGCCCCACAGGGGGAAGGGCAGATACGCAGTATTTT
TRBD1	TRBV18	TRBJ2-7	.	CASSRQGTAEQYF	TGTGCCAGCTCGCGACAGGGTACGGCCGAGCAGTACTTC
.	TRBV12-3/TRBV12-4	TRBJ2-1	.	CASSLGLMESEQFF	TGTGCCAGCAGTTTAGGACTGATGGAAAGTGAGCAGTTCTTC
.	TRBV12-3/TRBV12-4	TRBJ1-2	.	CASTNSSRGYTF	TGTGCCAGCACTAACTCGTCGCGGGGCTACACCTTC
.	TRBV20-1	TRBJ2-5	many	CSATASETQYF	TGCAGTGCTACGGCTAGTGAGACCCAGTACTTC
TRBD1	TRBV18	TRBJ1-5	few	CASSPSGQGGRQPQHF	TGTGCCAGCTCACCAAGCGGACAGGGGGGGCGTCAGCCCCAGCATTTT
.	TRBV20-1	TRBJ1-2	few	CSASDLTAYGYTF	TGCAGTGCTAGTGACCTTACTGCCTATGGCTACACCTTC
.	TRBV18	TRBJ2-7	.	CASSPSSGNEQYF	TGTGCCAGCTCACCAAGTTCGGGGAACGAGCAGTACTTC
.	TRBV7-3	TRBJ2-5	few	CASSLIVRWYGETQYF	TGTGCCAGCAGCTTAATCGTTCGGTGGTACGGGGAGACCCAGTACTTC
TRBD1	TRBV2	TRBJ1-2	many	CASLYLGQSYGYTF	TGTGCCAGCCTTTATTTGGGACAGAGCTATGGCTACACCTTC
TRBD1	TRBV11-2	TRBJ2-7	many	CASSLDRPRTGRAYEQYF	TGTGCCAGCAGCTTAGATCGTCCCAGGACAGGGAGAGCCTACGAGCAGTACTTC
TRBD2	TRBV14	TRBJ2-5	few	CASSLASGGVTQYF	TGTGCCAGCAGCCTGGCCAGCGGGGGAGTGACCCAGTACTTC
TRBD1	TRBV19	TRBJ1-2	many	CASSRQGEDGLGYGYTF	TGTGCCAGTAGTCGACAGGGGGAGGATGGTCTGGGCTATGGCTACACCTTC
.	TRBV7-6	TRBJ2-7	.	CASSLSPASYEQYF	TGTGCCAGCAGCTTATCCCCAGCCTCCTACGAGCAGTACTTC
.	TRBV5-1	TRBJ1-1	.	CASSFRQLNTEAFF	TGCGCCAGCAGCTTTAGGCAACTGAACACTGAAGCTTTCTTT
.	TRBV5-8	TRBJ2-5	few	CASSPAGLTQYF	TGTGCCAGCAGCCCGGCAGGGCTAACCCAGTACTTC
TRBD2	TRBV7-3	TRBJ2-3	many	CASSLGLAGDTQYF	TGTGCCAGCAGCTTAGGACTAGCTGGAGATACGCAGTATTTT
.	TRBV6-2/TRBV6-3	TRBJ1-1	.	CASSYSTAGAVNTEAFF	TGTGCCAGCAGTTACTCGACCGCGGGGGCCGTGAACACTGAAGCTTTCTTT
.	TRBV20-1	TRBJ2-3	few	CSLPDRFTTDTQYF	TGCAGTCTCCCCGACAGATTCACCACAGATACGCAGTATTTT
.	TRBV10-3	TRBJ2-3	few	CAISLTTSTDTQYF	TGTGCCATCAGCCTGACAACTAGCACAGATACGCAGTATTTT
.	TRBV3-1	TRBJ1-5	few	CASSQDHSNQPQHF	TGTGCCAGCAGCCAAGATCACAGCAATCAGCCCCAGCATTTT
TRBD1	TRBV5-4	TRBJ2-1	many	CASSLDGTGTRVSYNEQFF	TGTGCCAGCAGCTTGGATGGGACAGGGACCAGGGTATCCTACAATGAGCAGTTCTTC
TRBD1	TRBV5-1	TRBJ2-5	many	CASSLLGTDQETQYF	TGCGCCAGCAGCTTGTTGGGGACAGATCAGGAGACCCAGTACTTC